This TCR beta chain was recovered during a study of early T cells in non-severe SARS-CoV-2 infection. The germline gives CDR1 MNHEY, CDR2 SVGEGT. CDR3 length: 13 amino acids. The V end was cut by 5 bases, the J end by 8 bases, with 15 bases between. MiXCR was run by TCRdb on the 5' RACE reads, yielding one entry per CDR3 protein. The data show approximately 99,000 distinct CDR3 sequences, roughly 12% seen once. The sequencing sample was made of whole blood. The sequence was collected from an adult who was a healthcare worker with PCR-confirmed SARS-CoV-2 infection or an uninfected control (not recorded which). The chain has TRBV6-2 or TRBV6-3 and TRBJ1-2; no reliable D call. Written as DNA, the CDR3 is TGTGCCAGCAGTGGTCCCCTATTGCGGGGCTACACCTTC. This encodes CASSGPLLRGYTF.